The 11 T cell receptor beta chains given below trace back to one sample, sequenced in a study of early T cells in non-severe SARS-CoV-2 infection. Using its own MiXCR run on the 5' RACE reads, TCRdb lists one record per CDR3 protein. The sample consists of roughly 66,000 distinct CDR3 sequences, roughly 9% of them appearing once. The specimen was whole blood. The receptors originated from an adult who was a healthcare worker with PCR-confirmed SARS-CoV-2 infection or an uninfected control (not recorded which).

This clonotype was picked up many times. The chain combines TRBV20-1 with TRBJ2-7, with 7 positions matching TRBD2. Trimming at V came to 6 bases and at J to 3 bases, leaving 11 bases not matched to a gene. The CDR3 is made up of 14 amino acids. The germline gives CDR1 DFQATT, CDR2 SNEGSKA (reference sequence). The CDR3 region is CSATSGAGDYEQYF. In nucleotides, the CDR3 is TGCAGTGCCACAAGCGGGGCGGGAGACTACGAGCAGTACTTC.

At least ten counts were recorded for this clonotype. The rearrangement uses TRBV6-2 or TRBV6-3 and TRBJ1-5; perhaps TRBD1 as D (5 bases). Germline V gives CDR1 MNHEY, CDR2 SVGEGT. V was trimmed by 6 bases and J by 2 bases, leaving 11 bases between them. This CDR3 comprises 14 residues. The CDR3 nucleotides read TGTGCCAGCAGATGGGGCTGGGGCAATCAGCCCCAGCATTTT. Residues: CASRWGWGNQPQHF.

The V and J genes are TRBV20-1 and TRBJ2-2, with TRBD2 matching 11 bases. CDR3 length: 16 residues. The V gene end was trimmed by 2 bases and the J gene end by 4 bases; junction bases not matched to a gene: 6. Germline V CDR1 and CDR2: DFQATT, SNEGSKA (reference sequence). This chain's CDR3 is CSARKTSGRSTGELFF. DNA for the CDR3: TGCAGTGCTAGAAAAACTAGCGGGAGAAGCACCGGGGAGCTGTTTTTT.

The J gene is TRBJ1-2, the V gene TRBV7-9; no clear D. V lost 1 base to trimming and J lost 4 bases, with 10 bases between them. The CDR3 has 14 amino acids. Germline-derived CDR1 and CDR2 are SEHNR and FQNEAQ (reference sequence). The CDR3 bases are TGTGCCAGCAGCTTAGTTGTCAAAAGCTATGGCTACACCTTC. Its translation is CASSLVVKSYGYTF.

This clonotype has more than one count but fewer than ten. The chain uses TRBV9 and TRBJ2-7; TRBD1 might be the D (6 bases). The CDR3 is made up of 18 amino acids. V shed 0 bases and J shed 2 bases, with 21 bases lying between them. CDR1 and CDR2 from the germline V gene are SGDLS and YYNGEE. The DNA of the CDR3 is TGTGCCAGCAGCGTAGATCGAGACTCAGGGACACGGGCCTACGAGCAGTACTTC. It codes for CASSVDRDSGTRAYEQYF.

This clonotype was recorded at least ten times. As DNA, the CDR3 is TGTGCCAGCAGGTCCCCGGGACTAGCGGGAGTTGAGCAGTTCTTC. Its translation is CASRSPGLAGVEQFF. The gene calls are TRBV12-3 or TRBV12-4 and TRBJ2-1; 14 bases line up with TRBD2. The CDR3 spans 15 residues. The J segment lost 9 bases and the V segment lost 6 bases, leaving 7 bases of the junction unmatched.

The chain recombines TRBV30 with TRBJ1-1, with a tentative D call TRBD1 (6 bases). Deletions cut 3 bases from V and 5 bases from J, with 7 bases between. Germline CDR1 and CDR2: GTSNPN and SVGIG (reference sequence). The CDR3 has 11 amino acids. The CDR3 DNA sequence: TGTGCCTGGAGGGACAGTACTGAAGCTTTCTTT. It codes for CAWRDSTEAFF. The whole variable domain, remainder taken from reference TRBV30 and TRBJ1-1, is SQTIHQWPATLVQPVGSPLSLECTVEGTSNPNLYWYRQAAGRGLQLLFYSVGIGQISSEVPQNLSASRPQDRQFILSSKKLLLSDSGFYLCAWRDSTEAFFGQGTRLTVV.

This clonotype was counted many times. The chain joins TRBV29-1 to TRBJ1-2; 10 nucleotides match TRBD1. The CDR3 consists of 12 residues. The V segment lost 6 bases and the J segment 8 bases; nucleotides outside the gene matches: 6. Per germline, CDR1 SQVTM and CDR2 ANQGSEA. CDR3 sequence reads: CSVVGQGNGYTF. The CDR3 DNA sequence: TGCAGCGTCGTGGGACAGGGGAACGGCTACACCTTC. Together with reference TRBV29-1 and TRBJ1-2, the CDR3 gives the full variable domain: SAVISQKPSRDICQRGTSLTIQCQVDSQVTMMFWYRQQPGQSLTLIATANQGSEATYESGFVIDKFPISRPNLTFSTLTVSNMSPEDSSIYLCSVVGQGNGYTFGSGTRLTVV.

This clonotype has a handful of counts. Here the CDR3 DNA reads TGTGCCAGCAGCTTAGGGGGGCTCGAGCAGTTCTTC. This codes for CASSLGGLEQFF. This chain joins TRBV11-1 and TRBJ2-1; D perhaps matches TRBD1 (6 bases). V lost 1 base to trimming and J lost 10 bases, with 8 bases between them. CDR3 size: 12 residues. Germline V gene sequence: CDR1 SGHAT, CDR2 FQDESV (reference sequence).

This clonotype has ten or more counts. V gene TRBV12-3 or TRBV12-4 combines with J gene TRBJ1-6; 7 positions match TRBD1. The CDR3 consists of 15 residues. With V trimmed by 6 bases and J by 6 bases, 8 bases remained unmatched. The CDR3 DNA reads as TGTGCCAGCAGGATTCAGGGGGAAGCTAATTCACCCCTCCACTTT. It codes for CASRIQGEANSPLHF.

J is TRBJ2-5 and V is TRBV5-5; D may be TRBD1 or TRBD2 (6 bases each). The CDR3 totals 16 residues. Trimming shortened V by 4 bases and J by 2 bases, and 18 bases separated the two germline ends. Per germline, CDR1 SGHKS and CDR2 YYEKEE (reference sequence). The CDR3 loop is CASSPEQGGWQETQYF. CDR3 nucleotide sequence: TGTGCCAGCAGCCCTGAACAGGGAGGATGGCAAGAGACCCAGTACTTC.